The entry below gives a single TCR beta chain sequence along with its context. This sample is drawn from a study of blood T cell repertoires in COVID-19. The wider study: Sources were T cells, B-cell-depleted T cells, or PBMCs; the material itself was cDNA or gDNA.

Clones were read by immunoSEQ multiplex PCR, and TCRdb kept only the in-frame ones, dropping some. This sample has 98,000 or so clones; roughly 91% occur once, and the top ten carry less than 6.5%. From germline, CDR1 is SQVTM and CDR2 ANQGSEA. The CDR3 is made up of 16 amino acids. Unmatched junction bases numbered 7, after V lost 0 bases and J lost 8 bases. Sequencing input: peripheral blood. The J gene is TRBJ2-1, the V gene TRBV29-1; 13 nucleotides agree with TRBD2. The TCR originated in a human donor in a cohort sampled during active COVID-19. The CDR3 DNA follows: TGCAGCGTTGAAGAACTAGCGGGAGGGCCTAGTTATGAGCAGTTCTTC. Translating gives CSVEELAGGPSYEQFF.